The 8 T cell receptor beta chains given below trace back to one sample, sequenced in a study of blood T cell repertoires in COVID-19. Libraries were prepared by immunoSEQ multiplex PCR; TCRdb keeps only in-frame clonotypes and omits some of them. The table records approximately 250,000 clones, approximately 90% of them present only once. Material for sequencing was PBMCs or T cells enriched from blood (not recorded which). These receptors came from a woman in her twenties or thirties who had recovered from COVID-19.

With regard to this clone: One end of the junction fails to match germline, which may point to a read error. The genes are TRBV6-1 and TRBJ1-1; 7 bases are shared with TRBD1. Germline-derived CDR1 and CDR2 are MNHNS and SASEGT. This CDR3 has 14 amino acids. As DNA, the CDR3 is TGTGCCAGCAATGAACAGGGGACGTACACTGAAGCTTTCTTT. It specifies CASNEQGTYTEAFF.

This chain uses TRBV20-1 with TRBJ1-1, with D possibly matching TRBD1 (5 bases). Trimming took 6 bases from V and 7 from J, leaving 12 bases between them. This CDR3 region has 11 residues. Germline V gene sequence: CDR1 DFQATT, CDR2 SNEGSKA (reference sequence). As DNA, the CDR3 is TGCAGTGCCGGGGGACGGGGTGAAGCTTTCTTT. Protein product: CSAGGRGEAFF.

CDR3 in amino acids: CASSLGQDYGYTF. DNA for the CDR3: TGTGCCAGTAGTCTCGGACAGGACTATGGCTACACCTTC. The chain is built from TRBV19 and TRBJ1-2; 7 nucleotides line up with TRBD1. The CDR3 sequence is 13 residues long. Unmatched junction bases numbered 3, after V lost 5 bases and J lost 3 bases. Germline V gene lookup returns CDR1 LNHDA and CDR2 SQIVND (reference sequence). Supplemented by reference TRBV19 and TRBJ1-2, the full variable domain reads DGGITQSPKYLFRKEGQNVTLSCEQNLNHDAMYWYRQDPGQGLRLIYYSQIVNDFQKGDIAEGYSVSREKKESFPLTVTSAQKNPTAFYLCASSLGQDYGYTFGSGTRLTVV.

The J gene is TRBJ2-2, the V gene TRBV7-3; the match to TRBD2 covers 9 bases. J gave up 5 bases and V 5 bases, and 3 bases lay outside the gene matches. CDR1 SGHTA and CDR2 FQGTGA come from the germline V gene. The CDR3 extends over 14 amino acids. CDR3 DNA sequence: TGTGCCAGCAGCCCAGGACTAGCGACCGGGGAGCTGTTTTTT. Translated, it gives CASSPGLATGELFF. Full variable domain (outside the CDR3, taken from reference TRBV7-3 and TRBJ2-2): GAGVSQTPSNKVTEKGKYVELRCDPISGHTALYWYRQSLGQGPEFLIYFQGTGAADDSGLPNDRFFAVRPEGSVSTLKIQRTERGDSAVYLCASSPGLATGELFFGEGSRLTVL.

This rearrangement joins TRBV27 to TRBJ1-6; D remains ambiguous. The CDR3 is 15 residues long. The germline CDR1 and CDR2 sequences are MNHEY and SMNVEV (reference sequence). Between the trimmed V and J ends, which lost 5 bases and 0 bases, there was a span of 8 bases. DNA for the CDR3: TGTGCCAGCAGTGTGGGGAGCTCCTATAATTCACCCCTCCACTTT. Protein: CASSVGSSYNSPLHF.

This clone has a single count. Other DNA sequences of this sample code for an identical CDR3. J is TRBJ1-5 and V is TRBV29-1; D ambiguous. Trimming took 4 bases from V and 4 from J, leaving 11 bases between them. The CDR3 covers 13 residues. Per the germline V gene, CDR1 is SQVTM and CDR2 is ANQGSEA. CDR3 in amino acids: CSVALGVNQPQHF. The CDR3 coding sequence is TGCAGCGTTGCCCTCGGGGTAAATCAGCCCCAGCATTTT.

This clone was detected once. This sequence joins TRBV4-2 and TRBJ1-4; 7 nucleotides match TRBD1. This CDR3 is built from 15 residues. V lost 0 bases, J lost 6 bases, and 4 bases stayed unmatched. CDR1 and CDR2 from the germline V gene are LGHNA and YNFKEQ. The CDR3 is CASSQDGRGDEKLFF. The CDR3 nucleotides read TGTGCCAGCAGCCAAGATGGCAGGGGGGATGAAAAACTGTTTTTT.

The V and J genes are TRBV10-3 and TRBJ1-1; perhaps TRBD1 as D (5 bases). V was cut by 9 bases and J by 4 bases, with 15 bases left in between. CDR3 length: 13 amino acids. Germline V gene sequence: CDR1 ENHRY, CDR2 SYGVKD. This chain's CDR3 is CAINRDGATEAFF. The CDR3 DNA follows: TGTGCCATTAATAGGGATGGGGCCACTGAAGCTTTCTTT.